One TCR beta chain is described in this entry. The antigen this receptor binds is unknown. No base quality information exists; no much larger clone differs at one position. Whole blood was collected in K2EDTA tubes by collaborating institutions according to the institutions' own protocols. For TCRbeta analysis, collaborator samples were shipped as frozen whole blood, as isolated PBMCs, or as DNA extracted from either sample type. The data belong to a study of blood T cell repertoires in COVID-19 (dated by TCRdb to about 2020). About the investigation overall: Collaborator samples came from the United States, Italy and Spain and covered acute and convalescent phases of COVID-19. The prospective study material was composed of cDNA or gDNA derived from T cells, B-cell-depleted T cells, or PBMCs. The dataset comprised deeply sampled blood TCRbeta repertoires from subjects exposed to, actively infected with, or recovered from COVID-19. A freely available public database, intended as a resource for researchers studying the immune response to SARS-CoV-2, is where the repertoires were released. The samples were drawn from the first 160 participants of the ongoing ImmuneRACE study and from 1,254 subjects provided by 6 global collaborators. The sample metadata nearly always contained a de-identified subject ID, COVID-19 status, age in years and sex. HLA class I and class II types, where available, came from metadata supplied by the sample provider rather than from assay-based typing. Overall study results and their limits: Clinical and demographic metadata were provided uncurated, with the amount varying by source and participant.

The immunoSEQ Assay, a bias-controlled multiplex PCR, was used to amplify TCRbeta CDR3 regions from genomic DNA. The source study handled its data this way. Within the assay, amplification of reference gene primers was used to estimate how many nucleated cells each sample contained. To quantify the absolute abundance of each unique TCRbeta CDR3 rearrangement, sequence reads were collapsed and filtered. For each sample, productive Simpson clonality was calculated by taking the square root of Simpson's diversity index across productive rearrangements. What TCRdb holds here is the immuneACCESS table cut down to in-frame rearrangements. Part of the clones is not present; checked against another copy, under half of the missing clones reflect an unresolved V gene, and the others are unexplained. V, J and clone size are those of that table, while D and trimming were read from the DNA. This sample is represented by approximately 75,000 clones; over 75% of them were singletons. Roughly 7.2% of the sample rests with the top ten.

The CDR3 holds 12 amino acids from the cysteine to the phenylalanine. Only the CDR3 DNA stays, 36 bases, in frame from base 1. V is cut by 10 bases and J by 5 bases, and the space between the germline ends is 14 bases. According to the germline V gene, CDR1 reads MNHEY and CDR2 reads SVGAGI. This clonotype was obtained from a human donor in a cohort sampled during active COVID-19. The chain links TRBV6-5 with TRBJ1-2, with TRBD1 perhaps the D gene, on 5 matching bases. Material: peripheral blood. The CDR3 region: CATAGGGYGYTF. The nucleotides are TGTGCCACCGCGGGGGGGGGATATGGCTACACCTTC.